One T cell receptor beta chain is described in this entry. Its specific antigen is unknown. No much larger clonotype is one base removed from it; base qualities were not supplied. Library creation used PCR. DNA from cultured CD4+ T cells was subjected to TCR sequencing with the Oncomine TCR Beta short-read assay at the Johns Hopkins FTIC core. The QIAamp micro DNA kit was used to extract genomic DNA from the cultured CD4+ T cells. Oncomine TCR Beta libraries from cultured CD4+ T cells were pooled using unique dual indexes and sequenced on an Illumina iSeq 100. The paper's processing steps were these. Non-productive sequences were removed, and CDR3s not starting with C, not ending with F or W, or shorter than 7 amino acids were discarded. Antigen-specific clonotypes were identified with the MANAFEST web application by comparing peptide-stimulated wells with reference and other culture wells. An FDR below 0.05, an odds ratio above 5, and a productive frequency above 0.1% in at least two of three replicate wells were required for clones to be considered positive. A clonotype was classed as cross-reactive if the clonotype showed significant expansion both in SARS-CoV-2 spike wells and in at least one common cold coronavirus spike condition. Using R version 3.6.1, CDR3 homology was evaluated through Levenshtein distances (stringdist) along with unrooted phylogenetic trees (ape). TCRdb passed the public sequencing reads through fastp at Q25 and MiXCR, retaining productive beta sequences. All rows with the same CDR3 protein become a single entry with the most common DNA and genes. These V and J calls are TCRdb output, not the study's own analysis. The sample includes around 4,500 distinct CDR3 sequences, with 78% observed a single time. The ten largest make up about 20% of the sample.

This sample stems from a study of vaccination and CD4 T cells after COVID-19 (dated 2022 in TCRdb). Background on the whole study: SARS-CoV-2 positivity had been established in the convalescent patients by nasal swab PCR, and mild disease was recorded in several of these patients and severe disease in one. In under 13 COVID-19 convalescent patients and several infection-naive healthy vaccine recipients, researchers compared the spike-specific CD4+ TCR repertoire from before mRNA vaccination with the repertoire from after. Control cultures received a CEFX viral epitope pool as the positive control, an HIV-1 Nef peptide pool as the negative control, or no peptide. Two doses of either the Pfizer-BioNTech BNT162b2 vaccine (n=8) or the Moderna mRNA-1273 vaccine (n=2) were administered to participants. Post-vaccine blood samples were obtained a median of around 74 days after the second vaccine dose, with a range of roughly 14 to 241 days. The convalescent cohort comprised six males and four females, including two Hispanic individuals, seven Caucasians, two Asians and one multiracial person. Post-COVID blood samples from convalescent patients were collected a median of approximately 93 days after diagnosis, with a range of 35 to 161 days. Overlapping spike peptide pools from SARS-CoV-2 and from the common cold coronaviruses HCoV-NL63, HCoV-OC43 and HCoV-229E were used as culture stimuli. Paper-wide results and their limitations: Of the vaccine-specific clones found in convalescent patients, nearly all (304 of 307) were mono-reactive for SARS-CoV-2 spike instead of being cross-reactive with common cold coronaviruses. Relatively few convalescent patients were included in the study, and early timepoints after natural infection were not analyzed. In convalescent patients, a median roughly 87% of post-vaccine SARS-CoV-2-reactive clones were detected only after vaccination, suggesting vaccine-specific priming. The median count of SARS-CoV-2-reactive clonotypes went up from 21 after infection to some 38 after vaccination, although the change was not significant.

The treatment or condition label here, explained by the study, means: approximately nine-day PBMC culture with coronavirus spike peptide pools or control peptides (ViraFEST assay). To expand antigen-specific T cells with peptide pools and then pick out the expanded clonotypes through TCR sequencing, the study relied on the ViraFEST assay. The positive SARS-CoV-2 PCR tests of the convalescent patients were dated from March to December 2020, before the Alpha, Beta and Delta variants emerged in the United States. PBMCs were cultured at roughly 1.9 million per well in IMDM supplemented with approximately 5% human AB serum and about 9.6 IU/ml IL-2, with approximately 9.5 ug/ml peptide pools added. Half of the culture medium was replaced with fresh IL-2-containing medium on days 3 and 7. After around 11 days of culture, CD4+ T cells were isolated by negative selection using the EasySep CD4+ T cell isolation kit. PBMCs were separated from whole blood using Ficoll-Paque Plus gradient centrifugation and then either used fresh or cryopreserved at -140C. Each culture condition was generally run in triplicate wells.

The sequence derives from a human donor who had recovered from COVID-19. Sample: CD4+ T cells from blood, cultured in vitro.

CDR3 loop: CAIQEGGAETQYF. The DNA is TGCGCCATTCAAGAGGGGGGGGCGGAGACCCAGTACTTC. The rearrangement combines TRBV29-1 with TRBJ2-5, with a weak D call of TRBD2 (7 bases match). Counted from cysteine to phenylalanine, this CDR3 has 13 amino acids. The only DNA kept is the CDR3, 39 bases in frame from the first base. According to the germline V gene, CDR1 reads SQVTM and CDR2 reads ANQGSEA.